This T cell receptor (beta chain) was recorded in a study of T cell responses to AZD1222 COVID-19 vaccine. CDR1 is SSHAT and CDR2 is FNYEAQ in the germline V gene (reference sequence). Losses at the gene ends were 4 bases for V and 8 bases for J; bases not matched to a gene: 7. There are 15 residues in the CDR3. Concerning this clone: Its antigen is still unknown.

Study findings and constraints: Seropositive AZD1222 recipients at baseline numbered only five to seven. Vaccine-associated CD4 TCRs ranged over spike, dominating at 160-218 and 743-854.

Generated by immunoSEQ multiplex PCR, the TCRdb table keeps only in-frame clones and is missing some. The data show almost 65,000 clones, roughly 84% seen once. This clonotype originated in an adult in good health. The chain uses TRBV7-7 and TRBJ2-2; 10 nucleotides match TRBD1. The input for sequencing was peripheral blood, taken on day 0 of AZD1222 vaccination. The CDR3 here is CASSSGQGIVGELFF. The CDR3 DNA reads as TGTGCCAGCAGCTCGGGACAGGGGATAGTGGGGGAGCTGTTTTTT.